Shown below are 16 T cell receptor beta chains from a single sample sequenced in a study of CD8 T cells in ankylosing spondylitis. These TCRs are of unknown antigen specificity. TCRdb ran MiXCR on the 5' RACE reads and lists one entry per CDR3 protein. The top ten clones hold less than 20% of a sample with almost 400,000 distinct CDR3 sequences, 20% to 25% of them seen once. Study findings and constraints: Apparently characteristic of ankylosing spondylitis blood was a TCR beta motif (under ten highly homologous variants).

Material for sequencing was blood, either unsorted or a sorted T cell fraction (not recorded which). The receptors were gathered from a male donor with ankylosing spondylitis.

The chain combines TRBV28 with TRBJ1-5; D is uncertain. There are 12 residues in the CDR3. Per germline, CDR1 MDHEN and CDR2 SYDVKM. V was shortened by 4 bases and J by 5 bases, with 6 bases between the two germline ends. CDR3 amino acids: CASSSNYQPQHF. DNA of the CDR3: TGTGCCAGCAGTTCCAATTATCAGCCCCAGCATTTT.

Ten or more counts support this clonotype. This rearrangement joins TRBV28 to TRBJ2-1, with 12 bases aligning to TRBD2. Germline-derived CDR1 and CDR2 are MDHEN and SYDVKM. This CDR3 is built from 17 residues. The V segment lost 3 bases and the J segment 8 bases; nucleotides outside the gene matches: 11. In DNA, the CDR3 is TGTGCCAGCAGTTTTGCGAGACTAGCGGGAGTACGTGATGAGCAGTTCTTC. Its translation: CASSFARLAGVRDEQFF.

This clonotype came up a few times. The CDR3 sequence: CASSLGGQEIGEQFF. CDR3 in DNA: TGTGCCAGCAGCTTGGGGGGACAGGAAATTGGTGAGCAGTTCTTC. V usage is TRBV5-4 and J usage is TRBJ2-1; 8 bases line up with TRBD1. There are 15 residues in the CDR3. The V and J ends lost 0 bases and 9 bases, in that order; junction bases with no gene match: 8. Germline loops: CDR1 SGHNT, CDR2 YYREEE (reference sequence).

This sequence joins TRBV5-5 and TRBJ1-5, with a possible D match to TRBD1 (6 bases). Germline V lookup: CDR1 SGHKS, CDR2 YYEKEE (reference sequence). V was shortened by 4 bases and J by 6 bases, with 14 bases between the two germline ends. The CDR3 runs to 14 residues. The CDR3 here is CASSRTGFGQPQHF. The DNA of the CDR3 is TGTGCCAGCAGCCGCACAGGGTTTGGTCAGCCCCAGCATTTT.

This chain links TRBV20-1 with TRBJ2-1, with no clear D. The CDR3 contains 13 residues. CDR1 and CDR2 (germline): DFQATT, SNEGSKA (reference sequence). V gave up 3 bases and J gave up 4 bases, with 10 bases separating them. The CDR3 nucleotides are TGCAGTGCTAGTAAAGGCCCTTACAATGAGCAGTTCTTC. The encoded protein is CSASKGPYNEQFF.

This chain joins TRBV5-1 and TRBJ2-2, with D possibly matching TRBD1 (5 bases). The CDR3 has 15 residues. Germline CDR1 and CDR2: SGHRS and YFSETQ. Trimming stripped 6 bases from V and 5 bases from J, with 17 bases between. CDR3 sequence: CASNFLSTATGELFF. The CDR3 DNA sequence: TGCGCCAGCAACTTCTTATCGACAGCTACCGGGGAGCTGTTTTTT.

This sequence joins TRBV5-1 and TRBJ2-2; 7 bases line up with TRBD1. V lost 2 bases and J lost 5; bases outside the gene matches: 6. The CDR3 runs to 15 residues. Germline CDR1 is SGHRS and CDR2 is YFSETQ. The CDR3: CASSFTGQYTGELFF. For the CDR3, the DNA is TGCGCCAGCAGCTTCACGGGACAGTATACCGGGGAGCTGTTTTTT.

The rearrangement uses TRBV7-9 and TRBJ2-5; possibly TRBD1 or TRBD2 for D (5 bases each). Germline V gene sequence: CDR1 SEHNR, CDR2 FQNEAQ (reference sequence). The CDR3 is 14 residues long. The V end was cut by 3 bases, the J end by 1 base, with 9 bases between. DNA of the CDR3: TGTGCCAGCAGCTTGCCCGGGACCCAAGAGACCCAGTACTTC. Protein product: CASSLPGTQETQYF.

The CDR3, as DNA: TGTGCCAGCAGCTTCGGGGTATTTGGCGAGCAGTACTTC. Translation gives CASSFGVFGEQYF. V usage is TRBV7-6 and J usage is TRBJ2-7; possible D gene TRBD2, 5 bases. Trimming took 3 bases from V and 6 from J, leaving 12 bases between them. Germline CDR1 SGHVS, CDR2 FNYEAQ. The CDR3 is 13 residues long. The full variable domain, completed using reference TRBV7-6 and TRBJ2-7, is GAGVSQSPRYKVTKRGQDVALRCDPISGHVSLYWYRQALGQGPEFLTYFNYEAQQDKSGLPNDRFSAERPEGSISTLTIQRTEQRDSAMYRCASSFGVFGEQYFGPGTRLTVT.

This clonotype appeared a few times. V is TRBV20-1 and J is TRBJ2-2, with D unclear. CDR3 length: 15 residues. Germline-derived CDR1 and CDR2 are DFQATT and SNEGSKA (reference sequence). V was pared by 1 base and J by 3 bases, with 12 bases between. The DNA for the CDR3 is TGCAGTGCTAGAGGGGAACAGCTAGACACCGGGGAGCTGTTTTTT. It is translated as CSARGEQLDTGELFF.

This clonotype has a single count. The rearrangement uses TRBV7-2 and TRBJ2-2, with 7 bases that match TRBD2. Germline V lookup: CDR1 SGHTA, CDR2 FQGNSA. CDR3 length: 15 residues. The trim removed 6 bases at V and 1 base at J, leaving 5 bases unmatched. The CDR3 DNA follows: TGTGCCAGCAGTCGACTAGCCCTGAACACCGGGGAGCTGTTTTTT. Protein product: CASSRLALNTGELFF.

This clonotype has more than one count but fewer than ten. The CDR3 DNA reads as TGTGCCAGCAGCCAAGGTTTGTATGGGACTAGTTCCTCCTACGAGCAGTACTTC. As protein: CASSQGLYGTSSSYEQYF. This sequence joins TRBV3-1 and TRBJ2-7; TRBD2 aligns across 8 bases. Germline V CDR1 and CDR2: LGHDT, YNNKEL (reference sequence). V shed 1 base, J shed 0 bases, and the junction held 11 bases outside the gene matches. This CDR3 spans 18 amino acids.

In its sample, this clonotype was seen a few times. V and J are TRBV29-1 and TRBJ1-1; D remains ambiguous. This CDR3 is 12 amino acids long. In germline, CDR1 is SQVTM, CDR2 ANQGSEA. V lost 2 bases to trimming and J lost 11 bases, with 15 bases between them. The CDR3 bases are TGCAGCGTTGAACCCAGTCAGTTTGGGGCTTTCTTT. Its protein product is CSVEPSQFGAFF.

The gene calls are TRBV11-2 and TRBJ1-6; D gene unclear. V lost 5 bases and J lost 5, with 4 bases in between. Looked up from germline, CDR1 is SGHAT and CDR2 is FQNNGV. The CDR3 runs 12 residues. This chain's CDR3 is CASSGNNSPLHF. DNA for the CDR3: TGTGCCAGCAGCGGAAATAATTCACCCCTCCACTTT.

V is TRBV7-9 and J is TRBJ2-7; D gene uncertain. The CDR3 is 12 residues long. V lost 2 bases, J lost 4 bases, and 6 bases lay in between. Germline CDR1 is SEHNR and CDR2 is FQNEAQ (reference sequence). As DNA, the CDR3 is TGTGCCAGCAGCTTATATAAATACGAGCAGTACTTC. It specifies CASSLYKYEQYF.

The V call is TRBV10-3, the J call TRBJ2-2, with 7 bases identical to TRBD1. Germline CDR1 reads ENHRY; CDR2 reads SYGVKD. The CDR3 is 15 residues long. J lost 5 bases, V lost 0 bases, and 3 bases had no gene match. Here the CDR3 reads CAISESTGQTGELFF. CDR3 DNA: TGTGCCATCAGTGAGTCGACGGGACAGACCGGGGAGCTGTTTTTT.